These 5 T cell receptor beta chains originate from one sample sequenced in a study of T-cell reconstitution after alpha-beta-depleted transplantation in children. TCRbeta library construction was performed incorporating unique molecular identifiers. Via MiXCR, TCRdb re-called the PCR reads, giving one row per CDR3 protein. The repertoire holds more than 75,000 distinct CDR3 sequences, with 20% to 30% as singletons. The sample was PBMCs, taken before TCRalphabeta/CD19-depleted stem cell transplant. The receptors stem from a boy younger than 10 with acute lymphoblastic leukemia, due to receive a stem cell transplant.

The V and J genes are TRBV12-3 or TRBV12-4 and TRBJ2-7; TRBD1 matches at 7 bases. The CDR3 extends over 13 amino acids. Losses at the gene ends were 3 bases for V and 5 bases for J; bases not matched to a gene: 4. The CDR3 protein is CASSLGQGDEQYF. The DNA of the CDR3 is TGTGCCAGCAGTTTGGGGCAGGGGGACGAGCAGTACTTC.

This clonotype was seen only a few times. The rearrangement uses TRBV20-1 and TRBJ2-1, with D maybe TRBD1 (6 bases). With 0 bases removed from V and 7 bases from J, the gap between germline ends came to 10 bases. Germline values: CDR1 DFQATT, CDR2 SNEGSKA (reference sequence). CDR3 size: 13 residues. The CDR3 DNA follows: TGCAGTGCTAGAGATCCGAGGGGGAATGAGCAGTTCTTC. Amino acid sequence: CSARDPRGNEQFF.

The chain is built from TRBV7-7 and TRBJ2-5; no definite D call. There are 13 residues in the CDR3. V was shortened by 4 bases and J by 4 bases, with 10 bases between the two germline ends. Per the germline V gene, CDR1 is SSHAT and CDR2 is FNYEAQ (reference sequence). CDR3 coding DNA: TGTGCCAGCAGCTCCTCTCATGGAGAGACCCAGTACTTC. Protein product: CASSSSHGETQYF.

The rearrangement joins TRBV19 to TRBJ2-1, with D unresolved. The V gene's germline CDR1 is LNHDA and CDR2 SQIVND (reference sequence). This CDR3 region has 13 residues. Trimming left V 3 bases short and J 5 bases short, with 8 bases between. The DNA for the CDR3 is TGTGCCAGTAGTATTTCCCCAAACAATGAGCAGTTCTTC. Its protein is CASSISPNNEQFF.

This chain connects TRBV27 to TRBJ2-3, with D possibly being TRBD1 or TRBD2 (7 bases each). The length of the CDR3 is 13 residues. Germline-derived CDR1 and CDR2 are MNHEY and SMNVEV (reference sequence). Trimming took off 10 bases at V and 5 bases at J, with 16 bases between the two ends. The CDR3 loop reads CATRGGGIDTQYF. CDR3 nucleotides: TGTGCCACCAGGGGGGGCGGGATAGATACGCAGTATTTT.